A selection of T cell receptor beta chains follows, all from one sample in a study of T cells after yellow fever vaccination. TCRdb reprocessed the 5' RACE reads with MiXCR, giving one entry per CDR3 protein. Of 250,000 to 350,000 distinct CDR3 sequences detected, approximately 10% appear once; the ten largest clones hold around 3.1%. The sequencing here drew on CD4+ T cells sorted from PBMCs, taken 5 days after the yellow fever booster vaccination. All receptors derive from a man aged 18 to 30 who received the YFV17D yellow fever vaccine. The CDR3 runs from the conserved cysteine through the conserved F or W. Each record gives: D gene, clone size, J gene, CDR3 length, V gene, CDR3 DNA, CDR3 protein. A D gene is named only where the DNA matches it firmly. Not all rows give a size; the values are once, few, many and, for expanded clones, a class.

D: NA; size: many; J: TRBJ2-1; length: 15; V: TRBV7-2; DNA: TGTGCCAGCAGCTTAGCGGTCGGCGAATACAATGAGCAGTTCTTC; CDR3: CASSLAVGEYNEQFF
D: NA; size: few; J: TRBJ1-5; length: 15; V: TRBV18; DNA: TGTGCCAGCTCGCCCGACAGCGGGTTGTATCAGCCCCAGCATTTT; CDR3: CASSPDSGLYQPQHF
D: NA; size: many; J: TRBJ2-4; length: 13; V: TRBV29-1; DNA: TGCAGCGTTGTTCGGGGGCTTAGGAACATTCAGTACTTC; CDR3: CSVVRGLRNIQYF
D: NA; size: few; J: TRBJ1-4; length: 14; V: TRBV7-2; DNA: TGTGCCAGCAGCTTAGCCCCGAATAATGAAAAACTGTTTTTT; CDR3: CASSLAPNNEKLFF
D: NA; size: many; J: TRBJ2-3; length: 15; V: TRBV11-2; DNA: TGTGCCAGCAGCCACGTGGACAGCCTCACAGATACGCAGTATTTT; CDR3: CASSHVDSLTDTQYF
D: TRBD1; size: NA; J: TRBJ1-1; length: 13; V: TRBV18; DNA: TGTGCCAGCACATCCGGGACAGGGCTTGAAGCTTTCTTT; CDR3: CASTSGTGLEAFF
D: NA; size: few; J: TRBJ1-5; length: 14; V: TRBV19; DNA: TGTGCCAGTAATTTCCCACAGAACAATCAGCCCCAGCATTTT; CDR3: CASNFPQNNQPQHF
D: NA; size: medium-sized; J: TRBJ2-2; length: 13; V: TRBV29-1; DNA: TGCAGCGTTGACGGCCTAGGCACCGGGGAGCTGTTTTTT; CDR3: CSVDGLGTGELFF
D: NA; size: many; J: TRBJ1-5; length: 13; V: TRBV5-1; DNA: TGCGCCAGCAGCTTAAGCGGGGATGAGTTCCAGCATTTT; CDR3: CASSLSGDEFQHF
D: TRBD1; size: few; J: TRBJ1-2; length: 15; V: TRBV6-5; DNA: TGTGCCAGCAGGGCTACAGGGGACCCAAACTATGGCTACACCTTC; CDR3: CASRATGDPNYGYTF
D: NA; size: NA; J: TRBJ1-4; length: 14; V: TRBV9; DNA: TGTGCCAGCAGCGTAGAGGGGTCTAATGAAAAACTGTTTTTT; CDR3: CASSVEGSNEKLFF
D: NA; size: NA; J: TRBJ2-3; length: 13; V: TRBV20-1; DNA: TGCAGTGCCCTCGGGCATCCGGAGGATACGCAGTATTTT; CDR3: CSALGHPEDTQYF
D: NA; size: few; J: TRBJ2-3; length: 14; V: TRBV7-3; DNA: TGTGCCAGCAGCCCGTCTAGTTGGCCAGATACGCAGTATTTT; CDR3: CASSPSSWPDTQYF
D: NA; size: many; J: TRBJ2-1; length: 13; V: TRBV28; DNA: TGTGCCAGCAGCGTAGTTTGGGGGAATGAGCAGTTCTTC; CDR3: CASSVVWGNEQFF
D: NA; size: NA; J: TRBJ1-1; length: 16; V: TRBV6-5; DNA: TGTGCCAGCAGTCCCATAACGGGACCTGAGGTTACTGAAGCTTTCTTT; CDR3: CASSPITGPEVTEAFF
D: TRBD1; size: few; J: TRBJ2-1; length: 18; V: TRBV24-1; DNA: TGTGCCACCAGTGACAGGGGACAGGGGGGTAGCTCCTACAATGAGCAGTTCTTC; CDR3: CATSDRGQGGSSYNEQFF
D: NA; size: many; J: TRBJ1-1; length: 14; V: TRBV4-3; DNA: TGCGCCAGCAGCCATTCCGGTTCCGGGACTGAAGCTTTCTTT; CDR3: CASSHSGSGTEAFF
D: NA; size: NA; J: TRBJ1-2; length: 14; V: TRBV7-3; DNA: TGTGCCAGCAGCACCACCGGGACGCGGGAAGGCTACACCTTC; CDR3: CASSTTGTREGYTF
D: NA; size: NA; J: TRBJ2-5; length: 14; V: TRBV5-5; DNA: TGTGCCAGCAGCTCCAGGCCTACTCAAGAGACCCAGTACTTC; CDR3: CASSSRPTQETQYF
D: TRBD1; size: NA; J: TRBJ2-1; length: 13; V: TRBV18; DNA: TGTGCCAGCTCAACGGGACAGGGGTATGAGCAGTTCTTC; CDR3: CASSTGQGYEQFF
D: TRBD2; size: few; J: TRBJ2-1; length: 16; V: TRBV5-1; DNA: TGCGCCAGCAGCCCGTCTAGCGGGGGGGCGTACAATGAGCAGTTCTTC; CDR3: CASSPSSGGAYNEQFF
D: TRBD1; size: many; J: TRBJ2-6; length: 17; V: TRBV12-3/TRBV12-4; DNA: TGTGCCAGCAGCCCCGACAGGGGTTACTCTGGGGCCAACGTCCTGACTTTC; CDR3: CASSPDRGYSGANVLTF
D: NA; size: NA; J: TRBJ2-3; length: 13; V: TRBV6-1; DNA: TGTGCCAGACCGGGACATCACACAGATACGCAGTATTTT; CDR3: CARPGHHTDTQYF
D: NA; size: few; J: TRBJ1-1; length: 15; V: TRBV5-1; DNA: TGCGCCAGCAGCCCCGTGGGAACCCCGAACACTGAAGCTTTCTTT; CDR3: CASSPVGTPNTEAFF
D: TRBD2; size: few; J: TRBJ2-5; length: 18; V: TRBV15; DNA: TGTGCCACCAGCAGAGATTTTAGTGGAGCGGGGGAGGGAGAGACCCAGTACTTC; CDR3: CATSRDFSGAGEGETQYF
D: NA; size: few; J: TRBJ1-2; length: 14; V: TRBV21-1; DNA: TGTGCCATCATACAGGGAGTAGTGAACTATGGCTACACCTTC; CDR3: CAIIQGVVNYGYTF
D: NA; size: many; J: TRBJ1-2; length: 14; V: TRBV6-5; DNA: TGTGCCAGCAGTTACCAACCAGGCAGCTATGGCTACACCTTC; CDR3: CASSYQPGSYGYTF
D: NA; size: NA; J: TRBJ1-4; length: 13; V: TRBV7-2; DNA: TGTGCCAGCAGCTTAAGGGTTCGAGAAAAACTGTTTTTT; CDR3: CASSLRVREKLFF
D: TRBD2; size: few; J: TRBJ2-1; length: 24; V: TRBV7-9; DNA: TGTGCCAGCAGCCCACTTTTTGGGGCCGGGACTAGCGGGGGGATCACCAGCTCCTACAATGAGCAGTTCTTC; CDR3: CASSPLFGAGTSGGITSSYNEQFF
D: NA; size: few; J: TRBJ1-4; length: 15; V: TRBV4-1; DNA: TGCGCCAGCAGCCAAGATGGAGGGGGTCGAGAAAAACTGTTTTTT; CDR3: CASSQDGGGREKLFF
D: TRBD1; size: few; J: TRBJ2-1; length: 15; V: TRBV7-2; DNA: TGTGCCAGCAGTTCGGACAGGGGAACCTACAATGAGCAGTTCTTC; CDR3: CASSSDRGTYNEQFF
D: NA; size: NA; J: TRBJ2-3; length: 20; V: TRBV21-1; DNA: TGTGCCAGCAGCACCCCTAAGGGGAACCGACTAGCGGTACCCACAGATACGCAGTATTTT; CDR3: CASSTPKGNRLAVPTDTQYF
D: NA; size: NA; J: TRBJ2-3; length: 17; V: TRBV24-1; DNA: TGTGCCACCAGTGATTTAGGGGGACTGGGGGACACAGATACGCAGTATTTT; CDR3: CATSDLGGLGDTDTQYF
D: NA; size: NA; J: TRBJ1-1; length: 15; V: TRBV7-2; DNA: TGTGCCAGCAGCTCCCAGGGAGGACGGAACACTGAAGCTTTCTTT; CDR3: CASSSQGGRNTEAFF
D: NA; size: once; J: TRBJ2-1; length: 15; V: TRBV19; DNA: TGTGCCAGTAGCCGAAGGCCCGGGTATCACAATGAGCAGTTCTTC; CDR3: CASSRRPGYHNEQFF
D: NA; size: NA; J: TRBJ1-2; length: 12; V: TRBV7-9; DNA: TGTGCCAGCAGCCCCGGCGAGTATGGCTACATCTTC; CDR3: CASSPGEYGYIF
D: TRBD2; size: NA; J: TRBJ2-3; length: 17; V: TRBV3-1; DNA: TGTGCCAGCAGCCAAGAAATCCGGGGGGGGCCGACAGATACGCAGTATTTT; CDR3: CASSQEIRGGPTDTQYF
D: NA; size: many; J: TRBJ1-2; length: 13; V: TRBV7-2; DNA: TGTGCCAGCAGCCCAGGGACTCGGCTCGGCTACACCTTC; CDR3: CASSPGTRLGYTF
D: NA; size: NA; J: TRBJ1-3; length: 17; V: TRBV7-2; DNA: TGTGCCAGCAGCTTCTCAGCGACAGCCAACTCTGGAAACACCATATATTTT; CDR3: CASSFSATANSGNTIYF
D: NA; size: many; J: TRBJ1-5; length: 13; V: TRBV12-3/TRBV12-4; DNA: TGTGCCAGCAGTGCCGGGGGCAATCAGCCCCAGCATTTT; CDR3: CASSAGGNQPQHF
D: NA; size: few; J: TRBJ1-2; length: 17; V: TRBV4-1; DNA: TGCGCCAGCAGCCAAGAGGGACGCCTCCGGGGTGACTATGGCTACACCTTC; CDR3: CASSQEGRLRGDYGYTF
D: TRBD1; size: NA; J: TRBJ1-3; length: 15; V: TRBV20-1; DNA: TGCAGTGCTAGTGATCAGGGGGTCTTCGGAAACACCATATATTTT; CDR3: CSASDQGVFGNTIYF
D: NA; size: NA; J: TRBJ1-1; length: 13; V: TRBV18; DNA: TGTGCCAGCTCACCAGTGGGGGGCGCTGAAGCTTTCTTT; CDR3: CASSPVGGAEAFF
D: NA; size: NA; J: TRBJ1-2; length: 15; V: TRBV12-3/TRBV12-4; DNA: TGTGCCAGCAGGGTAGGAGGGTCCCCTAACTATGGCTACACCTTC; CDR3: CASRVGGSPNYGYTF
D: NA; size: many; J: TRBJ2-1; length: 14; V: TRBV5-1; DNA: TGCGCCAGCAGCCCCGAGGACGTCTACAATGAGCAGTTCTTC; CDR3: CASSPEDVYNEQFF
D: NA; size: NA; J: TRBJ1-5; length: 18; V: TRBV4-2; DNA: TGTGCCAGCAGCCAAGGGCGCCCTGCAGACTATAGCAATCAGCCCCAGCATTTT; CDR3: CASSQGRPADYSNQPQHF
D: NA; size: NA; J: TRBJ2-2; length: 13; V: TRBV12-3/TRBV12-4; DNA: TGTGCCACCACGGGGGCGAACACCGGGGAGCTGTTTTTT; CDR3: CATTGANTGELFF
D: NA; size: few; J: TRBJ1-5; length: 15; V: TRBV4-2; DNA: TGTGCCAGCAGCCAAGATGGGGGGAGCAATCAGCCCCAGCATTTT; CDR3: CASSQDGGSNQPQHF